This TCR beta chain was profiled in a study of regulatory T cells in long-lasting Graves disease. General study results and limits: Having few samples may have compromised the accuracy. Segments TRBV28, TRBJ1-2 and TRBJ2-5 showed preferential usage in persistent disease.

Between the trimmed V and J ends, which lost 5 bases and 5 bases, there was a span of 10 bases. The CDR3 runs to 13 residues. Germline CDR1 GTSNPN, CDR2 SVGIG (reference sequence). CDR3-region Arm-PCR and iRepertoire HTBI primers produced the TCR beta libraries. TCRdb re-derived calls from the multiplex PCR reads in MiXCR, one entry per CDR3 protein. This table holds 400,000 to 500,000 distinct CDR3 sequences, approximately 22% found once. Noted time point: persistent/refractory GD, antithyroid drugs over 5 years with positive TRAb. The authors made the TCR library using RNA they extracted from PBMCs. As to this clonotype: Its antigen is undetermined.

This sample comprised peripheral blood mononuclear cells (PBMCs), obtained when the disease was refractory, from a patient treated with antithyroid drugs. The V and J genes are TRBV30 and TRBJ1-6, with D maybe TRBD1 (5 bases). This clonotype was sampled from a female donor with Graves disease. Here the CDR3 DNA reads TGTGCCTGGTCGACAGAGAATAATTCACCCCTCCACTTT. Its protein product is CAWSTENNSPLHF.